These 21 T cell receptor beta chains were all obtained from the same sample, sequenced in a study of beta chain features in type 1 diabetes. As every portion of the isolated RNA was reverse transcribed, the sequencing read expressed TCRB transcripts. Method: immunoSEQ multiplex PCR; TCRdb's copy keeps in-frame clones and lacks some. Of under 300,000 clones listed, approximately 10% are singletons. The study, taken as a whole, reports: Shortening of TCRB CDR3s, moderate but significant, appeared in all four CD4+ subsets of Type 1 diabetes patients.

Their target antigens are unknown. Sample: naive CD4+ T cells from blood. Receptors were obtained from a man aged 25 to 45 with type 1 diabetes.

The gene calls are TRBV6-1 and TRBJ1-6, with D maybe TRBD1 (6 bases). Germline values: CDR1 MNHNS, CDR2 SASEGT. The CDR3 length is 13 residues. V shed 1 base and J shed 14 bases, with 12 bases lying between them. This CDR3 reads CASSEGQGTTLHF. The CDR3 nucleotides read TGTGCCAGCAGTGAAGGCCAGGGGACGACCCTCCACTTT.

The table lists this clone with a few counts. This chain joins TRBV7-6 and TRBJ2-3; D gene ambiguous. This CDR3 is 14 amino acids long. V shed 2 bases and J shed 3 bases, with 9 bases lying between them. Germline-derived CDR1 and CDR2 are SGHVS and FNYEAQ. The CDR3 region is CASSLMAGTDTQYF. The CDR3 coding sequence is TGTGCCAGCAGCTTAATGGCTGGTACAGATACGCAGTATTTT.

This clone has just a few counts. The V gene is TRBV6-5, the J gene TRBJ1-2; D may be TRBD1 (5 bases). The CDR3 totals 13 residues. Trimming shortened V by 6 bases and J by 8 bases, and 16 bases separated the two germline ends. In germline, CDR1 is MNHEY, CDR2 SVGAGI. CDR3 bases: TGTGCCAGCAGCACACCCAGGGTTGGCGGCTACACCTTC. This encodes CASSTPRVGGYTF.

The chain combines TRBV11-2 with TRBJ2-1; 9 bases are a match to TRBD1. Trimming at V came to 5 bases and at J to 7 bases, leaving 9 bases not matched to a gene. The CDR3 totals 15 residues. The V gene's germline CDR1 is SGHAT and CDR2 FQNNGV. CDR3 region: CASSHYRGLGNEQFF. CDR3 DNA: TGTGCCAGCAGCCACTACAGGGGGCTAGGAAATGAGCAGTTCTTC. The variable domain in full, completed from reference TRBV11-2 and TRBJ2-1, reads EAGVAQSPRYKIIEKRQSVAFWCNPISGHATLYWYQQILGQGPKLLIQFQNNGVVDDSQLPKDRFSAERLKGVDSTLKIQPAKLEDSAVYLCASSHYRGLGNEQFFGPGTRLTVL.

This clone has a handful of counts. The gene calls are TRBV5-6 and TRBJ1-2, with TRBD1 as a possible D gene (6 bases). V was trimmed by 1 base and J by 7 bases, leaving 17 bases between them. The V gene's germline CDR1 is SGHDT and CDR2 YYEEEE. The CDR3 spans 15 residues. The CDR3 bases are TGTGCCAGCAGCTTGCTTCAGGCAGGGGAAAGTGGCTACACCTTC. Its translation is CASSLLQAGESGYTF.

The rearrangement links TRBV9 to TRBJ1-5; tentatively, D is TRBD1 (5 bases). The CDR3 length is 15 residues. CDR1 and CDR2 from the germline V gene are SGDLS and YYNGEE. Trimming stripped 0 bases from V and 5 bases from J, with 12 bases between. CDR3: CASSVAFGADQPQHF. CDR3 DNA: TGTGCCAGCAGCGTAGCTTTTGGGGCTGATCAGCCCCAGCATTTT.

CDR3 sequence reads: CASSPIRTGKKETQYF. DNA for the CDR3: TGTGCCAGCTCACCAATCCGGACAGGGAAAAAAGAGACCCAGTACTTC. The chain is built from TRBV18 and TRBJ2-5; 8 bases agree with TRBD1. CDR3 length: 16 amino acids. With V trimmed by 2 bases and J by 3 bases, 8 bases remained unmatched. Germline V gives CDR1 KGHSH, CDR2 LQKENI. The complete variable domain, with remaining parts taken from reference TRBV18 and TRBJ2-5, reads NAGVMQNPRHLVRRRGQEARLRCSPMKGHSHVYWYRQLPEEGLKFMVYLQKENIIDESGMPKERFSAEFPKEGPSILRIQQVVRGDSAAYFCASSPIRTGKKETQYFGPGTRLLVL.

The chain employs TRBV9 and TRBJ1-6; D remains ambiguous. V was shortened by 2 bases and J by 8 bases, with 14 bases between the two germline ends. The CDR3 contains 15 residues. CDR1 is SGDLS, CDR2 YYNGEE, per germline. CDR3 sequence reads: CASSVAGDLYSPLHF. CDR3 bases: TGTGCCAGCAGCGTCGCGGGAGACCTTTATTCACCCCTCCACTTT.

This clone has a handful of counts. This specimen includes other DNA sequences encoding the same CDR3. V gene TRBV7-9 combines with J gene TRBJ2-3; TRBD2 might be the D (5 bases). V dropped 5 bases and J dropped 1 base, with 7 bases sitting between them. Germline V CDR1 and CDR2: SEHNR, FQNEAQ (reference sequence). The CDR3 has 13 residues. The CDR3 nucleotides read TGTGCCAGCAGCCTTAGCGGCACAGATACGCAGTATTTT. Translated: CASSLSGTDTQYF.

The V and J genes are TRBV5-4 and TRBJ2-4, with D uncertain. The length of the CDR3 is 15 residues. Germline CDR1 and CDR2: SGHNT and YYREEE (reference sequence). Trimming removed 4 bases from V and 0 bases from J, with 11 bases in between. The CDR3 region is CASSHIAVAKNIQYF. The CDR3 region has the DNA TGTGCCAGCAGCCATATCGCGGTAGCCAAAAACATTCAGTACTTC.

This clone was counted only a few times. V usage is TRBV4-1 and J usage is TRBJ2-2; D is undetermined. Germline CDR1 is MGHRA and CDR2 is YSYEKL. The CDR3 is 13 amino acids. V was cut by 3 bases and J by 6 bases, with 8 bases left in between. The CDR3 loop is CASSHRTAGELFF. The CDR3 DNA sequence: TGCGCCAGCAGCCATAGAACAGCCGGGGAGCTGTTTTTT.

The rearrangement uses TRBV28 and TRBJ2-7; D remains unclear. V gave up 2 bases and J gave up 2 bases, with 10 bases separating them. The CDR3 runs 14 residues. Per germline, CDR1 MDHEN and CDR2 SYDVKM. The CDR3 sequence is CASSLGQATYEQYF. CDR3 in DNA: TGTGCCAGCAGTTTAGGGCAGGCCACCTACGAGCAGTACTTC.

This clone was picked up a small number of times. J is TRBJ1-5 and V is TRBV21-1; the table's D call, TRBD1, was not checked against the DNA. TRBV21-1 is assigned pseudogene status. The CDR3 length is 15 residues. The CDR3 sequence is CASNPTGKSNQPQHF. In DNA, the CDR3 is TGTGCCAGCAACCCAACAGGGAAAAGCAATCAGCCCCAGCATTTT.

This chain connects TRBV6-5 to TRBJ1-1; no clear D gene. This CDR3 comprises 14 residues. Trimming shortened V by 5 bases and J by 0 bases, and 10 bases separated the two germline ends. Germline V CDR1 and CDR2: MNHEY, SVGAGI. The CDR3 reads CASSLNRMNTEAFF. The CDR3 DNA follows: TGTGCCAGCAGTCTAAACCGCATGAACACTGAAGCTTTCTTT.

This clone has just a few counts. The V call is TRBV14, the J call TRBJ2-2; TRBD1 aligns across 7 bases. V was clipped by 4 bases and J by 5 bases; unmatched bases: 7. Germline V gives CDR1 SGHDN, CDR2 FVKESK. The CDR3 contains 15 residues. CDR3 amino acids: CASSLRTGSTGELFF. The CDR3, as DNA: TGTGCCAGCAGCCTCCGGACAGGTTCAACCGGGGAGCTGTTTTTT.

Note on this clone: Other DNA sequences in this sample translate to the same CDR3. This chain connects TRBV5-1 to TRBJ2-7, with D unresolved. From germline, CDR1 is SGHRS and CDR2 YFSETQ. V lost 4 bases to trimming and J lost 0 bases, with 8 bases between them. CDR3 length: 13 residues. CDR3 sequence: CASSPGSSYEQYF. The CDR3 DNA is TGCGCCAGCAGCCCGGGTAGCTCCTACGAGCAGTACTTC.

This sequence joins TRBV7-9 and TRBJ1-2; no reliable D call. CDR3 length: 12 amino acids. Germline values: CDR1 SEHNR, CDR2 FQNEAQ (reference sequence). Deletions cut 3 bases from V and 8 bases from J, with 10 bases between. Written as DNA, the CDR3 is TGTGCCAGCAGCTTCGAGGGTAGGGGCTACACCTTC. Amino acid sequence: CASSFEGRGYTF.

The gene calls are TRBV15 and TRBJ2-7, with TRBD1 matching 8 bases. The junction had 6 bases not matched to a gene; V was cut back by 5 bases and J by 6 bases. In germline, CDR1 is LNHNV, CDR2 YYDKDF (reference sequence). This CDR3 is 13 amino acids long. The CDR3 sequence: CATSSRQGSEQYF. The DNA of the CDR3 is TGTGCCACCAGCTCCCGACAGGGGTCCGAGCAGTACTTC.

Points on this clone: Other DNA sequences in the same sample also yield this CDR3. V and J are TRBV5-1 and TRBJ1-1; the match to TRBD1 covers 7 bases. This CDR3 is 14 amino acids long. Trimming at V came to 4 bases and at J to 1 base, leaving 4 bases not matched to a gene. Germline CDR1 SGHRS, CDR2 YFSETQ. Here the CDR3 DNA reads TGCGCCAGCAGCCTGGGACAGCCGAACACTGAAGCTTTCTTT. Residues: CASSLGQPNTEAFF.

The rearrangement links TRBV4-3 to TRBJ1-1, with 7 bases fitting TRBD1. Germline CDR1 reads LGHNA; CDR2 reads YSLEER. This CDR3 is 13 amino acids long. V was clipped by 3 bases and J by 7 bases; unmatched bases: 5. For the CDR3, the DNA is TGCGCCAGCAGCCAGTGGACAGGTATTGAAGCTTTCTTT. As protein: CASSQWTGIEAFF.

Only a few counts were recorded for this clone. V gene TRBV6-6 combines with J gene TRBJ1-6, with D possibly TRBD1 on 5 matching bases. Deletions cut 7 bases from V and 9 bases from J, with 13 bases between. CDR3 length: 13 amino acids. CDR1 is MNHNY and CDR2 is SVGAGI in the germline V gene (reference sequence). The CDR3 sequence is CASMSAGSSPLHF. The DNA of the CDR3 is TGTGCCAGCATGTCGGCAGGGTCTTCACCCCTCCACTTT.